Sequencing of this T cell receptor beta chain was carried out in a study of blood T cell repertoires in COVID-19. Authors' data handling: Quantification of nucleated cells was approximated via reference gene primer amplification. Sequenced by immunoSEQ multiplex PCR; TCRdb stores in-frame clones only, minus some. V and J calls and clone size follow that table, whereas D and trimming were derived from the DNA. This table has around 28,000 clones, about 88% appearing once. The V gene's germline CDR1 is SGHRS and CDR2 YFSETQ. This CDR3 is 14 amino acids long. The trim removed 4 bases at V and 8 bases at J, leaving 4 bases unmatched.

The clonotype originates from a human donor with acute or convalescent COVID-19. The donor label of this sample is uncertain. The specimen was peripheral blood. V is TRBV5-1 and J is TRBJ1-6; 9 bases line up with TRBD1. Written as DNA, the CDR3 is TGCGCCAGCAGCCGACAGGGGGATGATTCACCCCTCCACTTT. Amino acids: CASSRQGDDSPLHF.